The T cell receptor (beta chain) under discussion was sequenced for a study of OX40 agonist ivuxolimab in advanced cancers. Here immunoSEQ multiplex PCR was the method, and the copy in TCRdb shows in-frame clones only, minus some. This table holds tens of thousands of clones, 80% to 90% found once. Of note for this clone: Its antigen is not identified.

The study, taken as a whole, reports: Individuals who were partial responders at 0.1-3.0 mg/kg had clonal expansion that ranked among the lowest. At doses 0.1 to 3.0 mg/kg, CD4+ and CD8+ clones expanded. CD4+ T cells averaged fewer expanded clones than CD8+ T cells.

The CDR3 is made up of 16 amino acids. The germline V gene encodes CDR1 LNHDA and CDR2 SQIVND (reference sequence). With V trimmed by 5 bases and J by 0 bases, 7 bases remained unmatched. With baseline, cycle 4 day 1, and cycle 7 day 1 as timepoints, blood was sampled. This sample comprised CD4+ or CD8+ T cells sorted from blood, obtained in a trial of the OX40 agonist ivuxolimab. The source of this sequence is an adult with an advanced solid tumor such as melanoma, head and neck, liver or kidney cancer. The V call is TRBV19, the J call TRBJ2-1; 7 nucleotides line up with TRBD1. The CDR3 is CASSSQGLPSYNEQFF. CDR3 in DNA: TGTGCCAGTAGTTCACAGGGGCTCCCCTCCTACAATGAGCAGTTCTTC.